This TCR beta chain appears in the sequencing data of a study of glioma-infiltrating T cells after dendritic cell vaccination. In germline, CDR1 is SGHNT, CDR2 YENEEA. Losses at the gene ends were 5 bases for V and 3 bases for J; bases not matched to a gene: 8. The CDR3 totals 17 residues. The PCR used 60 V beta and 13 J beta primers. Assay used: immunoSEQ multiplex PCR; TCRdb lists only in-frame clones, some missing. Seen here are 30,000 to 40,000 clones, approximately 82% observed once, and the top ten hold about 8%. This TCR was sampled from a human donor with glioblastoma. The specimen comprised blood, sampled before dendritic cell vaccination. V and J are TRBV11-3 and TRBJ2-3; 13 bases line up with TRBD2. DNA for the CDR3: TGTGCCAGCAGCCGGAGACTAGCGGGGGGCGGTACAGATACGCAGTATTTT. This translates into CASSRRLAGGGTDTQYF.